This record covers a single T cell receptor (delta chain). This clone turned up a few times. The antigen it binds to is not known. The protein TCRdb lists belongs to a much larger clone and differs from this DNA's translation at residue 9, which points to a read error; the protein shown is made from the DNA. Library creation used RT-PCR. Sequenced on an Illumina MiSeq. After TCRdb called clones again from the public reads with CATT, rows with identical DNA were merged. The sample table lists thousands of delta-chain clones, around 2% of them with a count of one. Jointly, the top ten make up roughly 19% of the sample. This record comes from a study of gamma-delta T cells after stem cell transplantation (dated by TCRdb to the mid-2010s). V is pared back by 0 bases and J by 3 bases, with 11 bases lying between the germline termini. From the germline V gene, CDR1 is GEAIGNYY and CDR2 is EKD. CDR3 length: 17 amino acids, cysteine to phenylalanine. The retained sequence is limited to the CDR3, 51 bases, with the frame set at the first base.

Recombination connected TRDV2 to TRDJ3, with the D gene uncertain. The specimen sequenced was gamma-delta T cells. The sequence came from a human donor. It is not recorded whose cells these are; they may come from a transplant donor. The sequenced DNA: TGTGCCTGTGACACCGCCGGTCCCATCTGGGACACCCGACAGATGTTTTTC. This sequence encodes CACDTAGPIWDTRQMFF.